The 23 T cell receptor beta chains presented below share a single source sample, sequenced in a study of shared clonotypes between healthy human individuals. Only in-frame clones appear in the TCRdb table, and some are missing; sequencing was by immunoSEQ multiplex PCR. The data show around 2.1 million clones, 93% seen once. CD45RO-negative cells were positively selected for CCR7, leaving out terminally differentiated effector memory CD45RA+ cells. The specimen was naive CD8+ T cells from PBMCs. Receptors were obtained from a man younger than 35 in good health. Some clones in this sample may be carry-over from other donors' samples.

This chain uses TRBV19 with TRBJ1-1; D ambiguous. Per germline, CDR1 LNHDA and CDR2 SQIVND (reference sequence). There are 14 residues in the CDR3. The ends were cut back, 6 bases at V and 4 bases at J, with 15 bases in the middle. CDR3 bases: TGTGCCAGTAGCCCCCGGCGGGTTGGCACTGAAGCTTTCTTT. This encodes CASSPRRVGTEAFF.

The chain employs TRBV2 and TRBJ1-2, with D unclear. Trimming cost V 3 bases and J 4 bases, with 24 bases left between them. Germline CDR1 and CDR2: SNHLY and FYNNEI. This CDR3 has 18 residues. The CDR3 spells CASSESVAGGFLSYGYTF. CDR3 DNA: TGTGCCAGCAGTGAGAGTGTGGCAGGAGGTTTTTTGAGCTATGGCTACACCTTC.

This chain joins TRBV28 and TRBJ1-1; D is uncertain. The length of the CDR3 is 11 residues. V lost 6 bases and J lost 6, with 8 bases in between. Germline assignment: CDR1 MDHEN and CDR2 SYDVKM. As DNA, the CDR3 is TGTGCCAGCAGCCGGACGTCTGAAGCTTTCTTT. Translating gives CASSRTSEAFF. The full variable domain, its missing parts supplied by reference TRBV28 and TRBJ1-1, is DVKVTQSSRYLVKRTGEKVFLECVQDMDHENMFWYRQDPGLGLRLIYFSYDVKMKEKGDIPEGYSVSREKKERFSLILESASTNQTSMYLCASSRTSEAFFGQGTRLTVV.

The V call is TRBV7-2, the J call TRBJ2-5; possibly TRBD1 or TRBD2 for D (6 bases each). Germline V gene data show CDR1 as SGHTA and CDR2 as FQGNSA. The length of the CDR3 is 15 residues. Trimming removed 2 bases from V and 5 bases from J, with 15 bases in between. Here the CDR3 reads CASSLRGVAMETQYF. The DNA for the CDR3 is TGTGCCAGCAGCTTAAGGGGGGTAGCGATGGAGACCCAGTACTTC.

The chain recombines TRBV4-1 with TRBJ2-5, with 8 bases that match TRBD2. CDR1 and CDR2 (germline): MGHRA, YSYEKL. CDR3 length equals 16 residues. The V segment lost 1 base and the J segment 4 bases; nucleotides outside the gene matches: 8. DNA for the CDR3: TGCGCCAGCAGCCAAGTGGTCCGGGAGGGGGTAGAGACCCAGTACTTC. Amino acid sequence: CASSQVVREGVETQYF.

The chain is built from TRBV28 and TRBJ2-7; tentatively, D is TRBD1 or TRBD2 (6 bases each). The length of the CDR3 is 14 residues. CDR1 and CDR2 (germline): MDHEN, SYDVKM. Trimming pared 3 bases from V and 5 bases from J, leaving 14 bases between. The CDR3 region is CASSFQGGSDEQYF. CDR3 DNA: TGTGCCAGCAGTTTCCAAGGGGGGTCCGACGAGCAGTACTTC.

The chain joins TRBV6-1 to TRBJ2-1; TRBD2 aligns across 7 bases. Germline CDR1 MNHNS, CDR2 SASEGT. The CDR3 has 17 residues. Trimming at V came to 3 bases and at J to 8 bases, leaving 16 bases not matched to a gene. The CDR3 loop is CASSDGSGIGFGDEQFF. The CDR3 nucleotides are TGTGCCAGCAGTGACGGAAGCGGGATAGGCTTTGGGGATGAGCAGTTCTTC.

The chain recombines TRBV29-1 with TRBJ1-2; the match to TRBD1 covers 7 bases. After removal of 7 bases from V and 0 bases from J, the junction contained 5 bases not matched to a gene. There are 13 residues in the CDR3. Looked up from germline, CDR1 is SQVTM and CDR2 is ANQGSEA. The CDR3 DNA is TGCAGCGCCTGGACAGGATCTAACTATGGCTACACCTTC. As protein: CSAWTGSNYGYTF.

V and J are TRBV7-2 and TRBJ2-1; 9 bases are a match to TRBD2. Unmatched junction bases numbered 3, after V lost 1 base and J lost 2 bases. The CDR3 length is 16 residues. CDR1 is SGHTA, CDR2 FQGNSA, per germline. The CDR3 spells CASSLVGLAAYNEQFF. The CDR3 DNA is TGTGCCAGCAGCTTAGTGGGACTAGCAGCCTACAATGAGCAGTTCTTC. The full variable domain, its missing parts supplied by reference TRBV7-2 and TRBJ2-1, is GAGVSQSPSNKVTEKGKDVELRCDPISGHTALYWYRQSLGQGLEFLIYFQGNSAPDKSGLPSDRFSAERTGGSVSTLTIQRTQQEDSAVYLCASSLVGLAAYNEQFFGPGTRLTVL.

The chain links TRBV9 to TRBJ2-3; 11 positions agree with TRBD1. With 0 bases clipped from V and 4 bases from J, the junction kept 10 bases outside the gene matches. The germline V gene has CDR1 SGDLS and CDR2 YYNGEE. CDR3 length: 18 residues. CDR3: CASSVGVLWGQGADTQYF. The CDR3 nucleotides are TGTGCCAGCAGCGTAGGAGTCCTGTGGGGACAGGGGGCAGATACGCAGTATTTT.

The rearrangement joins TRBV14 to TRBJ2-5; D is perhaps TRBD1 or TRBD2 (5 bases each). The length of the CDR3 is 16 residues. The germline CDR1 and CDR2 sequences are SGHDN and FVKESK. V shed 0 bases and J shed 7 bases, with 18 bases lying between them. The CDR3 DNA sequence: TGTGCCAGCAGCCAAGATCGGGACCCCAAAGAGAGGACCCAGTACTTC. It translates to CASSQDRDPKERTQYF.

The CDR3 region has the DNA TGTGCCAGTGGGGAAGGGCCCCAGTACTTC. It encodes CASGEGPQYF. The rearrangement joins TRBV27 to TRBJ2-5; D is ambiguous. With 9 bases removed from V and 9 bases from J, the gap between germline ends came to 11 bases. Per germline, CDR1 MNHEY and CDR2 SMNVEV (reference sequence). The CDR3 runs 10 residues.

V gene TRBV7-8 combines with J gene TRBJ2-2; the D is unclear. Trimming cost V 4 bases and J 3 bases, with 15 bases left between them. The CDR3 extends over 16 amino acids. Per germline, CDR1 SGHVS and CDR2 FQNEAQ. The CDR3 sequence is CASSSEDQFHTGELFF. The CDR3 bases are TGTGCCAGCAGCTCAGAAGACCAGTTTCACACCGGGGAGCTGTTTTTT.

The chain is built from TRBV29-1 and TRBJ1-2; no reliable D call. The germline gives CDR1 SQVTM, CDR2 ANQGSEA. This CDR3 contains 12 residues. V was clipped by 0 bases and J by 8 bases, with 10 bases between them. The CDR3 region is CSVEEVPDGYTF. CDR3 nucleotides: TGCAGCGTTGAAGAGGTACCTGACGGCTACACCTTC. The full variable domain, with the rest looked up from reference TRBV29-1 and TRBJ1-2, is SAVISQKPSRDICQRGTSLTIQCQVDSQVTMMFWYRQQPGQSLTLIATANQGSEATYESGFVIDKFPISRPNLTFSTLTVSNMSPEDSSIYLCSVEEVPDGYTFGSGTRLTVV.

The chain combines TRBV27 with TRBJ2-7, with D possibly matching TRBD1 (5 bases). The CDR3 contains 14 residues. Trimming took off 7 bases at V and 2 bases at J, with 15 bases between the two ends. Germline CDR1 and CDR2: MNHEY and SMNVEV (reference sequence). CDR3 sequence reads: CASTPWGSPYEQYF. CDR3 coding DNA: TGTGCCAGCACCCCCTGGGGCAGTCCCTACGAGCAGTACTTC.

The chain employs TRBV7-3 and TRBJ2-7, with 9 bases lining up with TRBD1. Germline V gene data show CDR1 as SGHTA and CDR2 as FQGTGA. The CDR3 spans 15 residues. Germline trimming cut 4 bases from V and 1 base from J; bases unmatched to any gene: 5. The CDR3 region has the DNA TGTGCCAGCAGCTCTTGGGACAGGGCTTCCTACGAGCAGTACTTC. Protein: CASSSWDRASYEQYF.

V usage is TRBV10-3 and J usage is TRBJ2-7; D is unresolved. Germline loops: CDR1 ENHRY, CDR2 SYGVKD. Trimming took 8 bases from V and 0 from J, leaving 8 bases between them. The CDR3 is made up of 12 amino acids. CDR3 DNA sequence: TGTGCCATCGCAGACTCCTCCTACGAGCAGTACTTC. Translated: CAIADSSYEQYF.

The chain is built from TRBV4-1 and TRBJ1-2; D gene ambiguous. The CDR3 is 16 residues long. The V end lost 0 bases, the J end lost 6 bases, and 17 bases lay between the germline ends. The V gene's germline CDR1 is MGHRA and CDR2 YSYEKL. CDR3 sequence (DNA): TGCGCCAGCAGCCAAGATCTTCGGACCGCGACAAATGGCTACACCTTC. Translation: CASSQDLRTATNGYTF.

This chain links TRBV9 with TRBJ2-3; no reliable D call. Trimming removed 0 bases at V and 2 bases at J, with 19 bases between. The CDR3 is 18 residues long. Germline CDR1 and CDR2: SGDLS and YYNGEE. The CDR3 sequence is CASSVVTDTYLTTDTQYF. The CDR3 DNA reads TGTGCCAGCAGCGTAGTAACAGATACTTATTTGACCACAGATACGCAGTATTTT.

This chain joins TRBV10-3 and TRBJ2-7; 8 nucleotides line up with TRBD2. The CDR3 spans 14 residues. CDR1 is ENHRY, CDR2 SYGVKD, per germline. With V trimmed by 6 bases and J by 1 base, 5 bases remained unmatched. CDR3 amino acids: CAISLLAVSYEQYF. The CDR3 DNA is TGTGCCATCAGCTTACTAGCGGTTTCCTACGAGCAGTACTTC.

The chain joins TRBV7-3 to TRBJ2-1, with 9 bases fitting TRBD2. Trimming at V came to 6 bases and at J to 4 bases, leaving 7 bases not matched to a gene. Germline CDR1 SGHTA, CDR2 FQGTGA. The CDR3 runs 15 residues. Here the CDR3 reads CASSPGTSPYNEQFF. The CDR3 region has the DNA TGTGCCAGCAGTCCGGGGACTAGCCCTTACAATGAGCAGTTCTTC.

The V call is TRBV28, the J call TRBJ2-7, with D possibly matching TRBD2 (7 bases). Trimming left V 7 bases short and J 4 bases short, with 17 bases between. The CDR3 contains 14 residues. The germline CDR1 and CDR2 sequences are MDHEN and SYDVKM. The CDR3 protein is CASKISGGTYEQYF. The CDR3 DNA reads as TGTGCCAGCAAAATTTCGGGGGGCACTTACGAGCAGTACTTC.

The chain has TRBV27 and TRBJ2-7; TRBD1 matches 9 bases. This CDR3 is built from 14 residues. In germline, CDR1 is MNHEY, CDR2 SMNVEV (reference sequence). Unmatched junction bases numbered 5, after V lost 4 bases and J lost 4 bases. The CDR3 region is CASSSWDRAYEQYF. As DNA, the CDR3 is TGTGCCAGCAGTTCCTGGGACAGGGCGTACGAGCAGTACTTC.